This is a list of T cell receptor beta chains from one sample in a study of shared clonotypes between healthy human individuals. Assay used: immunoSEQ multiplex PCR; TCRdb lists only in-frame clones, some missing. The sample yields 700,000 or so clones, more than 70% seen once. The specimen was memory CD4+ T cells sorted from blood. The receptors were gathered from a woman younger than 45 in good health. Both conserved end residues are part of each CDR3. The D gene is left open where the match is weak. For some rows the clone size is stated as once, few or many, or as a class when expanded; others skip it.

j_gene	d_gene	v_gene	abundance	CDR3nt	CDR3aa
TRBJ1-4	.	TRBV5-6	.	TGTGCCAGCAGCTTCGCCAGACGCGAAAAACTGTTTTTT	CASSFARREKLFF
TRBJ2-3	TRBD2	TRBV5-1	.	TGCGCCAGCAGGGGTAGCGGGCCAACAGATACGCAGTATTTT	CASRGSGPTDTQYF
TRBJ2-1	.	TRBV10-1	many	TGCGCCAGCAGTAGGAGCGGCTCCTACAATGAGCAGTTCTTC	CASSRSGSYNEQFF
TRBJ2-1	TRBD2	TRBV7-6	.	TGTGCCAGCAGCTTAGAGAGTACTAGCGGGAGTAACAATGAGCAGTTCTTC	CASSLESTSGSNNEQFF
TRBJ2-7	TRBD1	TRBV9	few	TGTGCCAGCAGGGGCGGGACAGGGTTATCCTACGAGCAGTACTTC	CASRGGTGLSYEQYF
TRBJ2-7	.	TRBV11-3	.	TGTGCCAGCAGCTTTGGGGGTAGCGACGAGCAGTACTTC	CASSFGGSDEQYF
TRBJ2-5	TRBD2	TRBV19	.	TGTGCCAGTAGTATAAGGCTAGCGGGAAACCAAGAGACCCAGTACTTC	CASSIRLAGNQETQYF
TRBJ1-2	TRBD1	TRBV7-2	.	TGTGCCAGCAGCATCCCGGGACAGCCGGGCTACACCTTC	CASSIPGQPGYTF
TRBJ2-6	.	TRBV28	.	TGTGCCAGCAGTTTAATAAAGGGGGTCTCTGGGGCCAACGTCCTGACTTTC	CASSLIKGVSGANVLTF
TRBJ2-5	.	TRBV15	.	TGTGCCACCAGCAGAGGCGGGACTTCTGGGAGAGAGACCCAGTACTTC	CATSRGGTSGRETQYF
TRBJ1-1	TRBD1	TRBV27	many	TGTGCCAGCAGTCCGGACAGGGGGTGGGACACTGAAGCTTTCTTT	CASSPDRGWDTEAFF
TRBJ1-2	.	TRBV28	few	TGTGCCAGCAGTTTAGCGCAAAGGACAGACCGGGATGGCTACACCTTC	CASSLAQRTDRDGYTF
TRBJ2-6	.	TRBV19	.	TGTGCCAGTAGTAGTTTAGAGGTTGGGGCCAACGTCCTGACTTTC	CASSSLEVGANVLTF
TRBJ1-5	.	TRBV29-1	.	TGCAGCGTTGTGGTTGATAGCAATCAGCCCCAGCATTTT	CSVVVDSNQPQHF
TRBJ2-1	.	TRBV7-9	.	TGTGCCAGCAGCTTAAGTGGGCTTTTGGGCCATGAGCAGTTCTTC	CASSLSGLLGHEQFF
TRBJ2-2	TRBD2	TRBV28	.	TGTGCCAGCAGTTTATGGGCGGTTCGAACCGGGACTAGCCGTACCGGGGAGCTGTTTTTT	CASSLWAVRTGTSRTGELFF